Listed here is a single TCR beta chain. Its specificity is unknown. Since all of the isolated RNA was reverse transcribed, expressed TCRB transcripts were what got sequenced. Sequencing used immunoSEQ multiplex PCR; TCRdb keeps in-frame clones, though not all of them. Among under 300,000 clones listed, around 14% were seen once. Sorting based on CD45RO/CCR7/CD25/CD127/CD95/CD27 separated CD4+ naive, central memory, regulatory and stem cell-like memory cells. The record originates from a study of beta chain features in type 1 diabetes. Study findings and constraints: TCRB CDR3s from Type 1 diabetes patients were moderately but significantly shorter in all four CD4+ subsets.

The CDR3 is 14 amino acids. Germline lookup yields CDR1 MGHDK and CDR2 SYGVNS. The V end lost 5 bases, the J end lost 6 bases, and 17 bases lay between the germline ends. The source is a man aged 25-45 years with type 1 diabetes. This chain uses TRBV25-1 with TRBJ2-7; no reliable D call. Sequenced material: naive CD4+ T cells from blood. As DNA, the CDR3 is TGTGCCAGCAGTTTAGCTACCCTGATGAGCGAGCAGTACTTC. This encodes CASSLATLMSEQYF.